Following are 4 T cell receptor beta chains from one sample sequenced in a study of vaccination and CD4 T cells after COVID-19. These TCRs' antigens remain unknown. The Oncomine TCR Beta short-read assay was applied to DNA of cultured CD4+ T cells. TCRdb re-derived calls from the PCR reads in MiXCR, one entry per CDR3 protein. This sample has 9,000 to 13,000 distinct CDR3 sequences, with 43% found just once. The treatment denotes: roughly 11-day PBMC culture with coronavirus spike peptide pools or control peptides (ViraFEST assay). Sample: CD4+ T cells from blood, cultured in vitro. All receptors come from a human donor who had recovered from COVID-19.

For the CDR3, the DNA is TGTGCCAGCAGCTCTAGGTACTACGAGCAGTACTTC. Translating it yields CASSSRYYEQYF. The chain recombines TRBV7-2 with TRBJ2-7, with no clear D. The germline V gene has CDR1 SGHTA and CDR2 FQGNSA. The CDR3 covers 12 residues. Trimming took 4 bases from V and 3 from J, leaving 7 bases between them.

V gene TRBV6-2 or TRBV6-3 combines with J gene TRBJ2-2; possibly TRBD1 or TRBD2 for D (5 bases each). This CDR3 is 16 amino acids long. The V end lost 2 bases, the J end lost 6 bases, and 16 bases lay between the germline ends. Germline CDR1 reads MNHEY; CDR2 reads SVGEGT. The CDR3 nucleotides are TGTGCCAGCAGTTACGGTGTGGGGGTTGGAGCCGGGGAGCTGTTTTTT. Its protein product is CASSYGVGVGAGELFF.

This rearrangement joins TRBV4-2 to TRBJ1-6; D ambiguous. The CDR3 is made up of 20 amino acids. CDR1 and CDR2 (germline): LGHNA, YNFKEQ. Trimming took off 0 bases at V and 2 bases at J, with 20 bases between the two ends. CDR3 nucleotide sequence: TGTGCCAGCAGCCAAGAGGGCCCCCAGCGATCCCAGGCCTATAATTCACCCCTCCACTTT. It yields the protein CASSQEGPQRSQAYNSPLHF.

The J gene is TRBJ2-1, the V gene TRBV7-9, with TRBD2 matching 7 bases. The junction had 7 bases not matched to a gene; V was cut back by 2 bases and J by 0 bases. CDR3 length equals 17 residues. Germline V lookup: CDR1 SEHNR, CDR2 FQNEAQ (reference sequence). CDR3 loop: CASSLTGGYSSYNEQFF. CDR3 nucleotide sequence: TGTGCCAGCAGCTTAACGGGGGGATACAGCTCCTACAATGAGCAGTTCTTC.